The 8 T cell receptor beta chains below were found in one sample sequenced in a study of T cell responses to AZD1222 COVID-19 vaccine. The protocol was immunoSEQ multiplex PCR, while the TCRdb copy is restricted to in-frame clones and leaves out a portion. The table lists 110,000 to 150,000 clones, more than 75% of them singletons. Specimen: peripheral blood, collected 28 days after the second AZD1222 dose. Receptors originate from an adult who received the AZD1222 COVID-19 vaccine.

V and J are TRBV3-1 (or the pseudogene TRBV3-2) and TRBJ1-2; D not resolved. CDR3 length equals 14 residues. The V end lost 0 bases, the J end lost 4 bases, and 9 bases lay between the germline ends. The germline V gene has CDR1 LGHDT and CDR2 YNNKEL (reference sequence). CDR3 sequence: CASSQEGGTYGYTF. CDR3 in DNA: TGTGCCAGCAGCCAAGAGGGCGGAACCTATGGCTACACCTTC.

J is TRBJ2-7 and V is TRBV6-5; 8 nucleotides match TRBD1. Germline assignment: CDR1 MNHEY and CDR2 SVGAGI. Trimming took 4 bases from V and 2 from J; bases not matched to a gene: 4. This CDR3 contains 14 residues. The CDR3, as DNA: TGTGCCAGCAGTTTTGTACAGGGGGCCTACGAGCAGTACTTC. Protein sequence: CASSFVQGAYEQYF.

The chain joins TRBV5-1 to TRBJ2-1; 9 positions match TRBD2. The CDR3 spans 16 residues. The trim removed 5 bases at V and 2 bases at J, leaving 8 bases unmatched. The germline V gene has CDR1 SGHRS and CDR2 YFSETQ. CDR3 residues: CASRALAGTPYNEQFF. CDR3 bases: TGCGCCAGCAGGGCGCTAGCGGGGACACCCTACAATGAGCAGTTCTTC.

This chain links TRBV7-9 with TRBJ1-2, with unresolved D. The V and J ends lost 5 bases and 0 bases respectively, with 7 bases between them. Germline CDR1 is SEHNR and CDR2 is FQNEAQ (reference sequence). CDR3 length: 13 residues. The chain's CDR3 is CASSRLTNYGYTF. The CDR3 bases are TGTGCCAGCAGCCGTCTCACTAACTATGGCTACACCTTC. The variable domain in full, completed from reference TRBV7-9 and TRBJ1-2, reads DTGVSQNPRHKITKRGQNVTFRCDPISEHNRLYWYRQTLGQGPEFLTYFQNEAQLEKSRLLSDRFSAERPKGSFSTLEIQRTEQGDSAMYLCASSRLTNYGYTFGSGTRLTVV.

This clone turned up a few times. V usage is TRBV5-1 and J usage is TRBJ2-7; no definite D call. The germline CDR1 and CDR2 sequences are SGHRS and YFSETQ. This CDR3 is 13 amino acids long. Deletions cut 1 base from V and 3 bases from J, with 8 bases between. CDR3 nucleotide sequence: TGCGCCAGCAGCTTGTACGACAACTACGAGCAGTACTTC. Protein sequence: CASSLYDNYEQYF.

The V call is TRBV5-4, the J call TRBJ2-2, with 11 bases aligning to TRBD2. Trimming removed 4 bases from V and 5 bases from J; junction bases left unmatched: 7. CDR3 length: 16 amino acids. Germline CDR1 reads SGHNT; CDR2 reads YYREEE (reference sequence). This CDR3 reads CASSPHSGGATGELFF. CDR3 sequence (DNA): TGTGCCAGCAGCCCACATAGCGGGGGGGCAACCGGGGAGCTGTTTTTT.

The chain links TRBV12-3 or TRBV12-4 to TRBJ1-4; D unclear. With 6 bases removed from V and 14 bases from J, the gap between germline ends came to 13 bases. CDR3 size: 11 residues. Here the CDR3 DNA reads TGTGCCAGCAGCTTATCCCTGGGGCTGTTTTTT. Translation: CASSLSLGLFF.

The count of this clone is one. The chain uses TRBV4-1 and TRBJ1-1; TRBD1 aligns across 8 bases. With 3 bases clipped from V and 7 bases from J, the junction kept 4 bases outside the gene matches. Germline V gene sequence: CDR1 MGHRA, CDR2 YSYEKL. This CDR3 has 13 amino acids. The CDR3 DNA sequence: TGCGCCAGCAGCCAGGACAGGGTAAGTGAAGCTTTCTTT. Protein sequence: CASSQDRVSEAFF.